The 5 T cell receptor beta chains below come from one sample, sequenced in a study of control samples from healthy donors and cancer patients. Some clones are missing from TCRdb's copy, which holds only in-frame ones; the method was immunoSEQ multiplex PCR. This sample carries 96,000 or so clones, approximately 95% of them seen once, and the ten largest clones take less than 10%. Sequencing was performed on blood. Source of these receptors: a man aged 18 to 35 in good health.

The chain employs TRBV20-1 and TRBJ2-1, with unresolved D. The length of the CDR3 is 11 residues. Germline CDR1 and CDR2: DFQATT and SNEGSKA (reference sequence). Trimming left V 7 bases short and J 4 bases short, with 8 bases between. CDR3 nucleotides: TGCAGTGGGCGCATATACAATGAGCAGTTCTTC. Translation: CSGRIYNEQFF.

The chain has TRBV29-1 and TRBJ2-7; 10 nucleotides line up with TRBD2. Germline CDR1 and CDR2: SQVTM and ANQGSEA. Trimming at V came to 1 base and at J to 6 bases, leaving 9 bases not matched to a gene. CDR3 length: 15 residues. The chain's CDR3 is CSVEVFTSGVGEQYF. The CDR3 nucleotides read TGCAGCGTTGAAGTTTTTACTAGCGGGGTCGGCGAGCAGTACTTC.

V is TRBV6-2 or TRBV6-3 and J is TRBJ1-1; tentative D call: TRBD1 (5 bases). The germline V gene encodes CDR1 MNHEY and CDR2 SVGEGT. The CDR3 runs to 14 residues. Trimming removed 0 bases from V and 4 bases from J, with 9 bases in between. In nucleotides, the CDR3 is TGTGCCAGCAGTTACTCGGGGGGATCCACTGAAGCTTTCTTT. This encodes CASSYSGGSTEAFF.

The rearrangement joins TRBV5-6 to TRBJ1-6; D is unclear. The CDR3 length is 15 residues. Germline V lookup: CDR1 SGHDT, CDR2 YYEEEE. The V and J ends lost 1 base and 9 bases respectively, with 14 bases between them. CDR3 nucleotides: TGTGCCAGCAGCTTGTCCACAGTGATCCCTTCACCCCTCCACTTT. This encodes CASSLSTVIPSPLHF. Filled out from reference TRBV5-6 and TRBJ1-6, the complete variable domain reads DAGVTQSPTHLIKTRGQQVTLRCSPKSGHDTVSWYQQALGQGPQFIFQYYEEEERQRGNFPDRFSGHQFPNYSSELNVNALLLGDSALYLCASSLSTVIPSPLHFGNGTRLTVT.

This sequence joins TRBV4-1 and TRBJ1-5; no clear D gene. Trimming removed 1 base from V and 1 base from J, with 8 bases in between. CDR3 length: 15 amino acids. Germline assignment: CDR1 MGHRA and CDR2 YSYEKL. This CDR3 is CASSQVQESNQPQHF. DNA of the CDR3: TGCGCCAGCAGCCAAGTTCAGGAGAGCAATCAGCCCCAGCATTTT.